Presented here are 3 T cell receptor beta chains from one specimen sequenced in a study of T cell changes during pregnancy in multiple sclerosis. Profiled with immunoSEQ multiplex PCR; TCRdb holds only in-frame clones, not every one. This table holds roughly 71,000 clones, about 94% found once. The sample in question was peripheral blood, obtained in the first trimester of pregnancy. The source of these receptors is a female donor in good health, enrolled as a control in a pregnancy study.

The V gene is TRBV6-1, the J gene TRBJ2-4, with 8 positions matching TRBD1. CDR3 size: 16 residues. Trimming cost V 4 bases and J 4 bases; bases outside gene matches: 9. Per the germline V gene, CDR1 is MNHNS and CDR2 is SASEGT. The CDR3 sequence: CASSVQQGGSKNIQYF. In nucleotides, the CDR3 is TGTGCCAGCAGTGTTCAACAGGGGGGCTCGAAAAACATTCAGTACTTC.

The J gene is TRBJ1-2, the V gene TRBV2, with D unclear. The CDR3 has 13 amino acids. Germline V gene lookup returns CDR1 SNHLY and CDR2 FYNNEI. V was shortened by 4 bases and J by 6 bases, with 12 bases between the two germline ends. The CDR3 DNA reads TGTGCCAGCAGTGGACTGGTAGAGAATGGCTACACCTTC. As protein: CASSGLVENGYTF.

The chain has TRBV6-6 and TRBJ1-5; tentative D call: TRBD1 (5 bases). The CDR3 length is 16 residues. Trimming left V 6 bases short and J 6 bases short, with 21 bases between. The germline gives CDR1 MNHNY, CDR2 SVGAGI (reference sequence). The CDR3 loop reads CASRLGLIARGQPQHF. Written as DNA, the CDR3 is TGTGCCAGCAGGTTGGGACTTATAGCGCGCGGTCAGCCCCAGCATTTT.